This T cell receptor (beta chain) was sequenced in a study of blood T cell repertoires in COVID-19. Study context: Whether acute or convalescent, the COVID-19 samples came from the United States, Italy and Spain.

Profiling relied on immunoSEQ multiplex PCR, and the TCRdb table lists in-frame clones only, not all of them. The sample yields about 40,000 clones, around 83% seen once. The sample comprised peripheral blood. This receptor was taken from a woman aged 60 to 75 with acute or convalescent COVID-19.

The CDR3 sequence is CAWSRSGYGYTF. CDR3 coding DNA: TGTGCCTGGAGTCGTAGCGGCTATGGCTACACCTTC. The rearrangement joins TRBV30 to TRBJ1-2; D is unresolved. V lost 2 bases, J lost 4 bases, and 8 bases lay in between. The germline V gene has CDR1 GTSNPN and CDR2 SVGIG (reference sequence). This CDR3 spans 12 amino acids.